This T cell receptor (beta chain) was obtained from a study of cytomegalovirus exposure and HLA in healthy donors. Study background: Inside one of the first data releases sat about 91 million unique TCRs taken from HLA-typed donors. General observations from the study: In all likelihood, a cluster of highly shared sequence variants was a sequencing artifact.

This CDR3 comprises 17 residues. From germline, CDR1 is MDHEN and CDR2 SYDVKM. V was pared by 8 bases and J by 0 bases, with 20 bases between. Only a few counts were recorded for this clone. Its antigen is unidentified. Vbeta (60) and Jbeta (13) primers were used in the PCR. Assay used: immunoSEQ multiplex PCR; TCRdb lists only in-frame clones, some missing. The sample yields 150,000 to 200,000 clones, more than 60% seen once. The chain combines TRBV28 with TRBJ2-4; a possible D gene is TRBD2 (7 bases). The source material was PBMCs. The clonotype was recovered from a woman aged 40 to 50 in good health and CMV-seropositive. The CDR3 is CASGGAGWTLAKNIQYF. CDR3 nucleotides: TGTGCCAGCGGGGGGGCAGGGTGGACTCTAGCCAAAAACATTCAGTACTTC.